These 13 T cell receptor beta chains were all obtained from the same sample, sequenced in a study of cytomegalovirus exposure and HLA in healthy donors. Use of 60 Vbeta and 13 Jbeta primers characterized the PCR. This table comes from immunoSEQ multiplex PCR, and its TCRdb copy is limited to in-frame clones, with some not included. The sample holds about 120,000 clones, approximately 71% seen once. Sequencing was done on a sample of PBMCs. The receptors come from a woman in her 50s in good health and CMV-seronegative.

The rearrangement uses TRBV9 and TRBJ2-4, with 12 bases that match TRBD2. Per the germline V gene, CDR1 is SGDLS and CDR2 is YYNGEE. The CDR3 covers 17 residues. With V trimmed by 3 bases and J by 1 base, 5 bases remained unmatched. Here the CDR3 reads CASSAGGTSGAKNIQYF. CDR3 sequence (DNA): TGTGCCAGCAGCGCGGGGGGGACTAGCGGGGCCAAAAACATTCAGTACTTC.

This chain's CDR3 is CASSLDRVGSDTQYF. The CDR3 region has the DNA TGCGCCAGCAGCTTGGACAGGGTGGGTTCAGATACGCAGTATTTT. This chain connects TRBV5-1 to TRBJ2-3, with a possible D match to TRBD1 (6 bases). Germline V gene data show CDR1 as SGHRS and CDR2 as YFSETQ. The CDR3 extends over 15 amino acids. Between the trimmed V and J ends, which lost 0 bases and 4 bases, there was a span of 12 bases.

Points on this clone: Other DNA sequences from this sample encode an identical CDR3 as well. V and J are TRBV7-2 and TRBJ1-1; the D is unclear. This CDR3 contains 14 residues. Germline CDR1 is SGHTA and CDR2 is FQGNSA. V lost 1 base, J lost 1 base, and 7 bases lay in between. CDR3 loop: CASSLGRGNTEAFF. In DNA, the CDR3 is TGTGCCAGCAGCTTAGGACGGGGGAACACTGAAGCTTTCTTT.

V is TRBV6-1 and J is TRBJ2-5; D ambiguous. CDR3 length: 14 amino acids. The V and J ends lost 2 bases and 2 bases respectively, with 9 bases between them. CDR1 is MNHNS, CDR2 SASEGT, per germline. The CDR3 region is CASSEIGAQETQYF. In DNA, the CDR3 is TGTGCCAGCAGTGAAATAGGAGCACAAGAGACCCAGTACTTC.

The chain employs TRBV7-9 and TRBJ1-1, with 7 bases fitting TRBD1. The CDR3 runs to 14 residues. Germline V gives CDR1 SEHNR, CDR2 FQNEAQ (reference sequence). V was pared by 1 base and J by 6 bases, with 5 bases of the junction left unmatched. CDR3 amino acids: CASSLEGTVAEAFF. The CDR3 DNA reads TGTGCCAGCAGCTTAGAAGGGACAGTTGCTGAAGCTTTCTTT.

The gene calls are TRBV6-4 and TRBJ2-7; D call uncertain. Per the germline V gene, CDR1 is MRHNA and CDR2 is SNTAGT. The CDR3 length is 17 residues. Between the trimmed V and J ends, which lost 2 bases and 0 bases, there was a span of 17 bases. The CDR3 DNA reads TGTGCCAGCAGTGACGGTGTTCGCGCAATTGGCTCCTACGAGCAGTACTTC. Its protein product is CASSDGVRAIGSYEQYF.

A few counts support this clone. This chain connects TRBV19 to TRBJ1-5; tentatively, D is TRBD1 (6 bases). The CDR3 sequence is 15 residues long. V dropped 2 bases and J dropped 2 bases, with 10 bases sitting between them. CDR1 is LNHDA, CDR2 SQIVND, per germline (reference sequence). CDR3 in DNA: TGTGCCAGTAGTATAAACAGGGTAGGCAATCAGCCCCAGCATTTT. This gives the protein CASSINRVGNQPQHF.

This clone was recorded a few times. CDR3 DNA: TGTGCCAGCAGTTTATACAGGGGATATGGCTACACCTTC. Its translation is CASSLYRGYGYTF. The chain recombines TRBV28 with TRBJ1-2; 7 bases line up with TRBD1. CDR3 length: 13 amino acids. The germline V gene encodes CDR1 MDHEN and CDR2 SYDVKM. V shed 1 base, J shed 5 bases, and the junction held 1 base outside the gene matches.

The chain employs TRBV9 and TRBJ2-4; tentative D call: TRBD2 (6 bases). V dropped 4 bases and J dropped 0 bases, with 14 bases sitting between them. The V gene's germline CDR1 is SGDLS and CDR2 YYNGEE. The CDR3 loop spans 16 amino acids. CDR3 in DNA: TGTGCCAGCAGCCCTGGGGACTTTAGAGCCAAAAACATTCAGTACTTC. This sequence encodes CASSPGDFRAKNIQYF.

The chain employs TRBV7-3 and TRBJ2-3; 7 positions match TRBD2. The germline V gene encodes CDR1 SGHTA and CDR2 FQGTGA. V dropped 4 bases and J dropped 6; count of bases not matched to a gene: 4. The CDR3 covers 13 residues. As DNA, the CDR3 is TGTGCCAGCAGCTCGGGACTACTTGATACGCAGTATTTT. As protein: CASSSGLLDTQYF.

This clone was seen only a few times. The V call is TRBV7-2, the J call TRBJ2-7, with 10 nucleotides matching TRBD2. V lost 3 bases, J lost 3 bases, and 2 bases stayed unmatched. The V gene's germline CDR1 is SGHTA and CDR2 FQGNSA. The CDR3 totals 14 residues. CDR3: CASSFSSGSYEQYF. The CDR3 nucleotides are TGTGCCAGCAGCTTTTCTAGCGGGAGCTACGAGCAGTACTTC.

The rearrangement joins TRBV4-1 to TRBJ2-5; TRBD2 might be the D (5 bases). Trimming stripped 2 bases from V and 2 bases from J, with 15 bases between. Germline assignment: CDR1 MGHRA and CDR2 YSYEKL. The CDR3 covers 16 residues. The CDR3 region has the DNA TGCGCCAGCAGCCAAACCCGAGGGCTGCCGCAAGAGACCCAGTACTTC. Residues: CASSQTRGLPQETQYF.

This chain links TRBV7-8 with TRBJ2-2; weak D call: TRBD2 (7 bases). The CDR3 has 17 amino acids. Trimming removed 5 bases from V and 4 bases from J, with 20 bases in between. The germline gives CDR1 SGHVS, CDR2 FQNEAQ. The CDR3 loop reads CASSPRLGGGFTGELFF. CDR3 DNA: TGTGCCAGCAGCCCCAGGCTGGGAGGGGGGTTCACCGGGGAGCTGTTTTTT.